The rows below give T cell receptor beta chains drawn from one sample of a study of CD8 T cells in Susac syndrome. MiXCR, run by TCRdb on the immunoSEQ multiplex PCR reads, gives a single entry per CDR3 protein. The sample includes about 440,000 distinct CDR3 sequences, around 83% of them seen just once. Sample: CD8+ T cells from PBMCs. The receptors here all came from a human donor with multiple sclerosis. The CDR3 runs from the conserved cysteine through the conserved F or W. D genes are given only for firm matches. For some rows the clone size is stated as once, few or many, or as a class when expanded; others skip it.

clone_size: -; v_call: TRBV5-1; j_call: TRBJ2-7; d_call: TRBD2; cdr3_aa: CASSLETGLAGYEQYF; cdr3_nt: TGCGCCAGCAGCTTAGAGACGGGACTAGCGGGCTACGAGCAGTACTTC
clone_size: once; v_call: TRBV30; j_call: TRBJ2-3; d_call: TRBD2; cdr3_aa: CAWSPGTSGGDTQYF; cdr3_nt: TGTGCCTGGAGTCCCGGGACTAGCGGGGGAGATACGCAGTATTTT
clone_size: -; v_call: TRBV29-1; j_call: TRBJ2-5; d_call: TRBD2; cdr3_aa: CSVEEGRGDETQYF; cdr3_nt: TGCAGCGTTGAAGAGGGGCGGGGGGATGAGACCCAGTACTTC
clone_size: -; v_call: TRBV20-1; j_call: TRBJ2-5; d_call: -; cdr3_aa: CSARETSAKETQYF; cdr3_nt: TGCAGTGCTAGAGAGACTAGTGCGAAAGAGACCCAGTACTTC
clone_size: -; v_call: TRBV4-1; j_call: TRBJ1-1; d_call: -; cdr3_aa: CASSPVQQGRTEAFF; cdr3_nt: TGCGCCAGCAGCCCAGTCCAGCAGGGAAGGACTGAAGCTTTCTTT
clone_size: -; v_call: TRBV20-1; j_call: TRBJ1-4; d_call: -; cdr3_aa: CSARFPGATNEKLFF; cdr3_nt: TGCAGTGCTAGGTTTCCGGGAGCAACTAATGAAAAACTGTTTTTT
clone_size: -; v_call: TRBV6-5; j_call: TRBJ2-2; d_call: -; cdr3_aa: CASSPEYSGTGELFF; cdr3_nt: TGTGCCAGCAGTCCTGAGTATAGCGGCACCGGGGAGCTGTTTTTT
clone_size: -; v_call: TRBV28; j_call: TRBJ2-1; d_call: TRBD1; cdr3_aa: CASSEPGTGVDEQFF; cdr3_nt: TGTGCCAGCAGCGAACCCGGGACAGGGGTTGATGAGCAGTTCTTC
clone_size: once; v_call: TRBV4-1; j_call: TRBJ2-5; d_call: TRBD2; cdr3_aa: CASSQEDYSGGRSETQYF; cdr3_nt: TGCGCCAGCAGCCAAGAGGATTATAGCGGGGGCCGATCGGAGACCCAGTACTTC
clone_size: -; v_call: TRBV7-9; j_call: TRBJ2-1; d_call: -; cdr3_aa: CAGANRYNEQFF; cdr3_nt: TGTGCAGGCGCTAACCGATACAATGAGCAGTTCTTC
clone_size: -; v_call: TRBV12-3/TRBV12-4; j_call: TRBJ2-1; d_call: -; cdr3_aa: CASSFSGGGYNEQFF; cdr3_nt: TGTGCCAGCAGTTTCAGCGGAGGGGGCTACAATGAGCAGTTCTTC
clone_size: -; v_call: TRBV4-1; j_call: TRBJ2-1; d_call: TRBD2; cdr3_aa: CASSQGTSGSSYNEQFF; cdr3_nt: TGCGCCAGCAGCCAGGGGACTAGCGGGAGTTCCTACAATGAGCAGTTCTTC
clone_size: -; v_call: TRBV30; j_call: TRBJ2-3; d_call: -; cdr3_aa: CAWTVGASSTDTQYF; cdr3_nt: TGTGCCTGGACAGTAGGGGCCTCTAGCACAGATACGCAGTATTTT
clone_size: few; v_call: TRBV6-5; j_call: TRBJ1-6; d_call: TRBD1; cdr3_aa: CASSYTGQGAISPLHF; cdr3_nt: TGTGCCAGCAGTTACACTGGACAGGGGGCCATATCACCCCTCCACTTT
clone_size: -; v_call: TRBV4-1; j_call: TRBJ2-7; d_call: TRBD1; cdr3_aa: CASSQEQGLSYEQYF; cdr3_nt: TGCGCCAGCAGCCAAGAACAGGGGCTCTCCTACGAGCAGTACTTC
clone_size: -; v_call: TRBV30; j_call: TRBJ2-7; d_call: TRBD1; cdr3_aa: CAWSTPTGVYEQYF; cdr3_nt: TGTGCCTGGAGTACCCCGACAGGGGTCTACGAGCAGTACTTC
clone_size: -; v_call: TRBV3-1; j_call: TRBJ1-1; d_call: -; cdr3_aa: CASSPPWGAVNTEAFF; cdr3_nt: TGTGCCAGCAGCCCACCGTGGGGGGCCGTGAACACTGAAGCTTTCTTT
clone_size: -; v_call: TRBV28; j_call: TRBJ2-7; d_call: TRBD1; cdr3_aa: CASSSPRQGPSYEQYF; cdr3_nt: TGTGCCAGCAGTTCCCCCCGACAGGGGCCCTCCTACGAGCAGTACTTC
clone_size: once; v_call: TRBV6-2/TRBV6-3; j_call: TRBJ2-3; d_call: -; cdr3_aa: CASRRELRDTQYF; cdr3_nt: TGTGCCAGCAGGAGGGAACTCAGAGATACGCAGTATTTT
clone_size: -; v_call: TRBV6-4; j_call: TRBJ2-1; d_call: TRBD1; cdr3_aa: CASSAGTGPGNEQFF; cdr3_nt: TGTGCCAGCAGTGCTGGGACAGGGCCTGGCAATGAGCAGTTCTTC
clone_size: -; v_call: TRBV27; j_call: TRBJ1-2; d_call: -; cdr3_aa: CASSLAPETTAIYGYTF; cdr3_nt: TGTGCCAGCAGTTTGGCCCCAGAAACGACAGCAATCTATGGCTACACCTTC
clone_size: -; v_call: TRBV29-1; j_call: TRBJ1-2; d_call: -; cdr3_aa: CSVEGRPHGYTF; cdr3_nt: TGCAGCGTTGAAGGAAGGCCCCACGGCTACACCTTC
clone_size: -; v_call: TRBV7-6; j_call: TRBJ1-5; d_call: -; cdr3_aa: CASSLGDVQPQHF; cdr3_nt: TGTGCCAGCAGCTTAGGGGACGTTCAGCCCCAGCATTTT
clone_size: -; v_call: TRBV4-1; j_call: TRBJ1-1; d_call: -; cdr3_aa: CASSQEVEVNTEAFF; cdr3_nt: TGCGCCAGCAGCCAAGAGGTGGAGGTGAACACTGAAGCTTTCTTT
clone_size: -; v_call: TRBV13; j_call: TRBJ2-1; d_call: TRBD1; cdr3_aa: CASSWDRNRGDEQFF; cdr3_nt: TGTGCCAGCAGCTGGGACAGGAATCGGGGCGATGAGCAGTTCTTC
clone_size: -; v_call: TRBV11-2; j_call: TRBJ2-7; d_call: -; cdr3_aa: CASSLGESYEQYF; cdr3_nt: TGTGCCAGCAGCTTAGGGGAATCCTACGAGCAGTACTTC
clone_size: -; v_call: TRBV28; j_call: TRBJ2-2; d_call: -; cdr3_aa: CASSPRESYTGELFF; cdr3_nt: TGTGCCAGCAGTCCGAGAGAAAGCTACACCGGGGAGCTGTTTTTT
clone_size: few; v_call: TRBV30; j_call: TRBJ2-7; d_call: -; cdr3_aa: CAWSVPGNEQYF; cdr3_nt: TGTGCCTGGAGTGTACCCGGGAACGAGCAGTACTTC
clone_size: -; v_call: TRBV11-2; j_call: TRBJ2-1; d_call: TRBD2; cdr3_aa: CASSLDPGLASYNEQFF; cdr3_nt: TGTGCCAGCAGCTTAGACCCGGGACTAGCCTCCTACAATGAGCAGTTCTTC
clone_size: -; v_call: TRBV5-4; j_call: TRBJ2-7; d_call: -; cdr3_aa: CASSLWQDAYEQYF; cdr3_nt: TGTGCCAGCAGCTTATGGCAGGACGCCTACGAGCAGTACTTC
clone_size: -; v_call: TRBV2; j_call: TRBJ2-7; d_call: -; cdr3_aa: CASSEYSGRVSYEQYF; cdr3_nt: TGTGCCAGCAGTGAATACTCGGGCAGGGTGTCCTACGAGCAGTACTTC
clone_size: -; v_call: TRBV27; j_call: TRBJ1-1; d_call: TRBD1; cdr3_aa: CASSDRVMNTEAFF; cdr3_nt: TGTGCCAGCAGCGACAGGGTAATGAACACTGAAGCTTTCTTT
clone_size: few; v_call: TRBV6-1; j_call: TRBJ1-5; d_call: -; cdr3_aa: CASSRWGPAEGTQHF; cdr3_nt: TGTGCCAGCAGTCGGTGGGGGCCGGCGGAAGGGACCCAGCATTTT
clone_size: -; v_call: TRBV6-5; j_call: TRBJ2-1; d_call: TRBD1; cdr3_aa: CASSWQGARNEQFF; cdr3_nt: TGTGCCAGCAGTTGGCAGGGGGCTAGAAATGAGCAGTTCTTC
clone_size: -; v_call: TRBV6-1; j_call: TRBJ2-7; d_call: -; cdr3_aa: CASSWSPFEQYF; cdr3_nt: TGTGCCAGCAGCTGGTCGCCCTTCGAGCAGTACTTC
clone_size: -; v_call: TRBV18; j_call: TRBJ2-7; d_call: -; cdr3_aa: CASSPPALQGTRDEQYF; cdr3_nt: TGTGCCAGCTCACCGCCTGCCCTTCAGGGGACGAGGGACGAGCAGTACTTC
clone_size: once; v_call: TRBV20-1; j_call: TRBJ1-1; d_call: -; cdr3_aa: CSAESYTEAFF; cdr3_nt: TGCAGTGCTGAATCCTACACTGAAGCTTTCTTT
clone_size: -; v_call: TRBV7-6; j_call: TRBJ1-1; d_call: -; cdr3_aa: CASSLERSLEAFF; cdr3_nt: TGTGCCAGCAGCTTAGAGCGCAGTCTTGAAGCTTTCTTT
clone_size: -; v_call: TRBV19; j_call: TRBJ1-1; d_call: -; cdr3_aa: CASSIPEGRTEAFF; cdr3_nt: TGTGCCAGTAGTATCCCGGAGGGCCGAACTGAAGCTTTCTTT
clone_size: -; v_call: TRBV30; j_call: TRBJ1-5; d_call: -; cdr3_aa: CAWSEEGNQPQHF; cdr3_nt: TGTGCCTGGTCTGAGGAAGGCAATCAGCCCCAGCATTTT
clone_size: -; v_call: TRBV14; j_call: TRBJ2-7; d_call: TRBD1; cdr3_aa: CASSLRGLETEQYF; cdr3_nt: TGTGCCAGCAGCCTCAGGGGGCTCGAAACCGAGCAGTACTTC
clone_size: -; v_call: TRBV7-6; j_call: TRBJ2-1; d_call: TRBD2; cdr3_aa: CASTSGPYYNEQFF; cdr3_nt: TGTGCCAGCACTAGCGGCCCCTACTACAATGAGCAGTTCTTC
clone_size: -; v_call: TRBV4-1; j_call: TRBJ2-3; d_call: TRBD1; cdr3_aa: CASSRSLGQGLDTQYF; cdr3_nt: TGCGCCAGCAGCCGATCCCTCGGACAGGGGTTAGATACGCAGTATTTT
clone_size: -; v_call: TRBV6-2/TRBV6-3; j_call: TRBJ2-7; d_call: TRBD2; cdr3_aa: CASNKLAGDQDEQYF; cdr3_nt: TGTGCCAGCAATAAACTAGCGGGGGACCAAGACGAGCAGTACTTC
clone_size: -; v_call: TRBV18; j_call: TRBJ2-1; d_call: TRBD1; cdr3_aa: CASSPQTTGPSDEQFF; cdr3_nt: TGTGCCAGCTCACCACAGACGACAGGGCCTTCGGATGAGCAGTTCTTC
clone_size: -; v_call: TRBV19; j_call: TRBJ1-1; d_call: -; cdr3_aa: CASSLQGWNTEAFF; cdr3_nt: TGTGCCAGTAGTCTCCAGGGATGGAACACTGAAGCTTTCTTT
clone_size: -; v_call: TRBV29-1; j_call: TRBJ2-1; d_call: -; cdr3_aa: CSVEMWQGGYNEQFF; cdr3_nt: TGCAGCGTTGAAATGTGGCAGGGAGGCTACAATGAGCAGTTCTTC